A single sample gave rise to the 6 T cell receptor beta chains below, sequenced in a study of cytomegalovirus exposure and HLA in healthy donors. A multiplex PCR was run with 60 Vbeta primers and 13 Jbeta primers. Profiling relied on immunoSEQ multiplex PCR, and the TCRdb table lists in-frame clones only, not all of them. Reported are roughly 200,000 clones; the ten largest clones contain approximately 6.4%. Sequencing was carried out using PBMCs. Receptor source: a man between 25 and 39 years old in good health and CMV-seronegative.

The chain is built from TRBV7-9 and TRBJ1-2; D is unresolved. Germline CDR1 and CDR2: SEHNR and FQNEAQ (reference sequence). The CDR3 covers 12 residues. V lost 5 bases, J lost 5 bases, and 9 bases lay in between. The CDR3 spells CASSRELYGYTF. The DNA for the CDR3 is TGTGCCAGCAGCCGCGAATTGTATGGCTACACCTTC.

The chain recombines TRBV11-3 with TRBJ1-1; 8 bases line up with TRBD1. Germline loops: CDR1 SGHNT, CDR2 YENEEA. The CDR3 sequence is 14 residues long. V was pared by 1 base and J by 9 bases, with 7 bases of the junction left unmatched. This CDR3 is CASSLAGDRTKAFF. CDR3 coding DNA: TGTGCCAGCAGCTTAGCTGGGGACAGGACCAAAGCTTTCTTT.

The chain recombines TRBV5-6 with TRBJ2-7; TRBD1 aligns across 8 bases. The CDR3 is 15 residues long. V shed 4 bases, J shed 0 bases, and the junction held 6 bases outside the gene matches. The germline V gene encodes CDR1 SGHDT and CDR2 YYEEEE. The CDR3: CASSRTGTSSYEQYF. CDR3 nucleotide sequence: TGTGCCAGCAGCCGGACAGGGACGAGCTCCTACGAGCAGTACTTC.

The V call is TRBV18, the J call TRBJ1-5; D uncertain. The germline V gene encodes CDR1 KGHSH and CDR2 LQKENI. Deletions cut 2 bases from V and 0 bases from J, with 8 bases between. This CDR3 comprises 15 residues. CDR3 region: CASSPAGNSNQPQHF. CDR3 coding DNA: TGTGCCAGCTCACCAGCGGGGAATAGCAATCAGCCCCAGCATTTT.

The chain joins TRBV5-1 to TRBJ2-3, with D possibly matching TRBD2 (5 bases). The CDR3 is 16 residues long. V was trimmed by 7 bases and J by 0 bases, leaving 18 bases between them. The germline V gene has CDR1 SGHRS and CDR2 YFSETQ. The CDR3 coding sequence is TGCGCCAGCTCCCCCGGCGGCCGGGGAAGCACAGATACGCAGTATTTT. Its protein product is CASSPGGRGSTDTQYF.

The V call is TRBV5-1, the J call TRBJ2-5; the match to TRBD2 covers 12 bases. The CDR3 sequence is 15 residues long. Germline V CDR1 and CDR2: SGHRS, YFSETQ. The junction had 5 bases not matched to a gene; V was cut back by 4 bases and J by 4 bases. DNA for the CDR3: TGCGCCAGCAGCGCCAGACTAGCGGGAGTAGAGACCCAGTACTTC. It codes for CASSARLAGVETQYF.